Listed below are T cell receptor beta chains from one sample, sequenced in a study of CD4 T cells in relation to SARS-CoV-2 and coronaviruses. TCRdb's table, derived via immunoSEQ multiplex PCR, lists solely in-frame clones and lacks some. The profile shows about 68,000 clones, approximately 93% of them singletons. The sequenced sample consisted of naive CD4+ T cells from PBMCs. The receptors come from a human donor in good health. The CDR3 runs from the conserved cysteine through the conserved F or W. Each record gives: CDR3 protein, CDR3 DNA, J gene, V gene, CDR3 length, clone size, D gene. D genes are given only for firm matches. Only some rows state a clone size, as once, few, many or a class for expanded clones.

cdr3_aa: CASSPAGFGPGPEKLFF; cdr3_nt: TGTGCCAGCTCACCAGCCGGATTTGGACCCGGCCCGGAAAAACTGTTTTTT; j_call: TRBJ1-4; v_call: TRBV18; cdr3_length: 17; clone_size: NA; d_call: NA
cdr3_aa: CASSFRSVPGGYTF; cdr3_nt: TGTGCCAGCAGCTTTCGTTCGGTTCCCGGTGGCTACACCTTC; j_call: TRBJ1-2; v_call: TRBV7-9; cdr3_length: 14; clone_size: NA; d_call: NA
cdr3_aa: CASGGGPYNSPLHF; cdr3_nt: TGTGCCAGCGGGGGGGGACCCTATAATTCACCCCTCCACTTT; j_call: TRBJ1-6; v_call: TRBV19; cdr3_length: 14; clone_size: NA; d_call: NA
cdr3_aa: CASSLGGGASGNTIYF; cdr3_nt: TGTGCCAGCAGCTTGGGAGGGGGCGCATCTGGAAACACCATATATTTT; j_call: TRBJ1-3; v_call: TRBV5-4; cdr3_length: 16; clone_size: few; d_call: TRBD1
cdr3_aa: CASSNPQGAGYTF; cdr3_nt: TGTGCCAGCAGTAACCCCCAGGGGGCTGGCTACACCTTC; j_call: TRBJ1-2; v_call: TRBV6-5; cdr3_length: 13; clone_size: NA; d_call: TRBD1
cdr3_aa: CASSLSGRNYGYTF; cdr3_nt: TGTGCCAGCAGTTTATCGGGCCGGAACTATGGCTACACCTTC; j_call: TRBJ1-2; v_call: TRBV27; cdr3_length: 14; clone_size: NA; d_call: NA
cdr3_aa: CSALKGLTEAFF; cdr3_nt: TGCAGCGCTCTCAAGGGGCTCACTGAAGCTTTCTTT; j_call: TRBJ1-1; v_call: TRBV29-1; cdr3_length: 12; clone_size: NA; d_call: NA
cdr3_aa: CASSLGTSGGIDTQYF; cdr3_nt: TGCGCCAGCAGCTTGGGGACTAGCGGGGGAATAGATACGCAGTATTTT; j_call: TRBJ2-3; v_call: TRBV5-1; cdr3_length: 16; clone_size: once; d_call: TRBD2
cdr3_aa: CASSPWQGPPGGAFF; cdr3_nt: TGCGCCAGCAGCCCATGGCAGGGGCCGCCTGGGGGAGCTTTCTTT; j_call: TRBJ1-1; v_call: TRBV5-1; cdr3_length: 15; clone_size: NA; d_call: NA
cdr3_aa: CASSSGLAGSYEQYF; cdr3_nt: TGTGCCAGCAGCTCGGGACTAGCGGGGTCCTACGAGCAGTACTTC; j_call: TRBJ2-7; v_call: TRBV7-2; cdr3_length: 15; clone_size: NA; d_call: TRBD2
cdr3_aa: CASESGGGEQFF; cdr3_nt: TGTGCCAGCGAGAGTGGCGGAGGTGAGCAGTTCTTC; j_call: TRBJ2-1; v_call: TRBV7-9; cdr3_length: 12; clone_size: NA; d_call: NA
cdr3_aa: CASSSPTGGTEAFF; cdr3_nt: TGTGCCAGCAGTTCCCCCACAGGGGGCACTGAAGCTTTCTTT; j_call: TRBJ1-1; v_call: TRBV6-6; cdr3_length: 14; clone_size: NA; d_call: TRBD1
cdr3_aa: CATSDSGAADTQYF; cdr3_nt: TGTGCCACCAGTGACTCAGGGGCCGCAGATACGCAGTATTTT; j_call: TRBJ2-3; v_call: TRBV24-1; cdr3_length: 14; clone_size: NA; d_call: NA
cdr3_aa: CAWNPGTGVFYNEQFF; cdr3_nt: TGTGCCTGGAATCCCGGGACAGGGGTCTTCTACAATGAGCAGTTCTTC; j_call: TRBJ2-1; v_call: TRBV30; cdr3_length: 16; clone_size: NA; d_call: TRBD1
cdr3_aa: CASSPDRNYGYTF; cdr3_nt: TGTGCCAGCAGCCCAGACAGAAACTATGGCTACACCTTC; j_call: TRBJ1-2; v_call: TRBV5-6; cdr3_length: 13; clone_size: NA; d_call: NA
cdr3_aa: CASSPPGGNEKLFF; cdr3_nt: TGTGCCAGCTCACCCCCCGGAGGGAACGAAAAACTGTTTTTT; j_call: TRBJ1-4; v_call: TRBV18; cdr3_length: 14; clone_size: NA; d_call: NA
cdr3_aa: CASSLHTPGHPYNSPLHF; cdr3_nt: TGTGCCAGCAGCCTTCACACCCCGGGACATCCGTATAATTCACCCCTCCACTTT; j_call: TRBJ1-6; v_call: TRBV3-1/TRBV3-2; cdr3_length: 18; clone_size: NA; d_call: NA
cdr3_aa: CASSLSGRLSNTGELFF; cdr3_nt: TGTGCCAGCAGCTTGTCAGGTCGCCTTTCGAACACCGGGGAGCTGTTTTTT; j_call: TRBJ2-2; v_call: TRBV5-5; cdr3_length: 17; clone_size: NA; d_call: NA
cdr3_aa: CASSPVTGELFF; cdr3_nt: TGTGCCAGCTCACCGGTGACCGGGGAGCTGTTTTTT; j_call: TRBJ2-2; v_call: TRBV18; cdr3_length: 12; clone_size: NA; d_call: NA
cdr3_aa: CASSLGTRGGYTF; cdr3_nt: TGTGCCAGCAGTCTAGGGACAAGAGGCGGCTACACCTTC; j_call: TRBJ1-2; v_call: TRBV12-3/TRBV12-4; cdr3_length: 13; clone_size: NA; d_call: NA
cdr3_aa: CASRFGTGKNIQYF; cdr3_nt: TGTGCCAGCAGGTTCGGGACAGGGAAAAACATTCAGTACTTC; j_call: TRBJ2-4; v_call: TRBV6-5; cdr3_length: 14; clone_size: NA; d_call: TRBD1
cdr3_aa: CASSPPGLAAYNEQFF; cdr3_nt: TGTGCCAGCAGCCCGCCGGGACTAGCGGCATACAATGAGCAGTTCTTC; j_call: TRBJ2-1; v_call: TRBV11-2; cdr3_length: 16; clone_size: NA; d_call: TRBD2
cdr3_aa: CASSSRVELAGNNEQFF; cdr3_nt: TGCGCCAGCAGCTCTCGGGTAGAGCTAGCGGGGAACAATGAGCAGTTCTTC; j_call: TRBJ2-1; v_call: TRBV4-3; cdr3_length: 17; clone_size: NA; d_call: TRBD2
cdr3_aa: CASSSPIGGGSYEQYF; cdr3_nt: TGTGCCAGCAGTTCCCCGATTGGCGGGGGCAGCTACGAGCAGTACTTC; j_call: TRBJ2-7; v_call: TRBV28; cdr3_length: 16; clone_size: NA; d_call: NA
cdr3_aa: CASSLGGPANYGYTF; cdr3_nt: TGTGCCAGCAGCTTAGGAGGGCCAGCTAACTATGGCTACACCTTC; j_call: TRBJ1-2; v_call: TRBV13; cdr3_length: 15; clone_size: NA; d_call: NA
cdr3_aa: CASSLNPGRETGELFF; cdr3_nt: TGTGCCAGCAGCTTAAATCCGGGACGTGAAACCGGGGAGCTGTTTTTT; j_call: TRBJ2-2; v_call: TRBV7-3; cdr3_length: 16; clone_size: NA; d_call: NA
cdr3_aa: CASRPPGVNSPLHF; cdr3_nt: TGTGCCAGCCGACCCCCGGGGGTGAATTCACCCCTCCACTTT; j_call: TRBJ1-6; v_call: TRBV28; cdr3_length: 14; clone_size: NA; d_call: NA
cdr3_aa: CASSEWGQGGTEQFF; cdr3_nt: TGTGCCAGCAGTGAATGGGGACAGGGAGGTACTGAGCAGTTCTTC; j_call: TRBJ2-1; v_call: TRBV25-1; cdr3_length: 15; clone_size: NA; d_call: TRBD1
cdr3_aa: CASSLGGQASEAFF; cdr3_nt: TGCGCCAGCAGCTTGGGGGGTCAGGCCTCCGAAGCTTTCTTT; j_call: TRBJ1-1; v_call: TRBV5-1; cdr3_length: 14; clone_size: once; d_call: NA
cdr3_aa: CAWSPGLAGYTDTQYF; cdr3_nt: TGTGCCTGGAGTCCCGGACTAGCGGGGTACACAGATACGCAGTATTTT; j_call: TRBJ2-3; v_call: TRBV30; cdr3_length: 16; clone_size: few; d_call: TRBD2
cdr3_aa: CASSVGGGHNYGYTF; cdr3_nt: TGTGCCAGCAGCGTAGGAGGGGGCCACAACTATGGCTACACCTTC; j_call: TRBJ1-2; v_call: TRBV9; cdr3_length: 15; clone_size: NA; d_call: TRBD1
cdr3_aa: CASSQRDSRSPLHF; cdr3_nt: TGTGCCAGCAGCCAACGGGACAGTCGATCACCCCTCCACTTT; j_call: TRBJ1-6; v_call: TRBV3-1/TRBV3-2; cdr3_length: 14; clone_size: NA; d_call: TRBD1
cdr3_aa: CASSSPSTDTQYF; cdr3_nt: TGCGCCAGCAGCTCACCTAGCACAGATACGCAGTATTTT; j_call: TRBJ2-3; v_call: TRBV5-1; cdr3_length: 13; clone_size: few; d_call: NA
cdr3_aa: CASSRDRGSGNTIYF; cdr3_nt: TGTGCCAGCAGTCGGGACAGAGGCTCTGGAAACACCATATATTTT; j_call: TRBJ1-3; v_call: TRBV6-5; cdr3_length: 15; clone_size: NA; d_call: TRBD1
cdr3_aa: CASSPIRKETQYF; cdr3_nt: TGTGCCAGCAGCCCAATCCGAAAAGAGACCCAGTACTTC; j_call: TRBJ2-5; v_call: TRBV14; cdr3_length: 13; clone_size: NA; d_call: NA
cdr3_aa: CASSARGSQGPGYTF; cdr3_nt: TGTGCCAGCAGCGCCAGGGGGTCACAGGGGCCTGGCTACACCTTC; j_call: TRBJ1-2; v_call: TRBV9; cdr3_length: 15; clone_size: NA; d_call: TRBD1
cdr3_aa: CASSQGSYEQYF; cdr3_nt: TGTGCCAGCAGCCAAGGCAGCTACGAGCAGTACTTC; j_call: TRBJ2-7; v_call: TRBV3-1/TRBV3-2; cdr3_length: 12; clone_size: NA; d_call: NA
cdr3_aa: CSARKTYEQYF; cdr3_nt: TGCAGTGCTAGAAAAACCTACGAGCAGTACTTC; j_call: TRBJ2-7; v_call: TRBV20-1; cdr3_length: 11; clone_size: NA; d_call: NA
cdr3_aa: CASSAPAGVETDTQYF; cdr3_nt: TGCGCCAGCAGTGCCCCGGCAGGGGTTGAAACAGATACGCAGTATTTT; j_call: TRBJ2-3; v_call: TRBV10-2; cdr3_length: 16; clone_size: NA; d_call: NA
cdr3_aa: CASSLKLGQAVEEKLFF; cdr3_nt: TGTGCCAGCAGCCTTAAATTAGGACAGGCCGTCGAAGAAAAACTGTTTTTT; j_call: TRBJ1-4; v_call: TRBV5-4; cdr3_length: 17; clone_size: NA; d_call: TRBD1
cdr3_aa: CSVATGGPETQYF; cdr3_nt: TGCAGCGTCGCGACAGGGGGCCCAGAGACCCAGTACTTC; j_call: TRBJ2-5; v_call: TRBV29-1; cdr3_length: 13; clone_size: once; d_call: TRBD1
cdr3_aa: CASSLSASGNTIYF; cdr3_nt: TGCGCCAGCAGCCTCAGTGCCTCTGGAAACACCATATATTTT; j_call: TRBJ1-3; v_call: TRBV5-1; cdr3_length: 14; clone_size: NA; d_call: NA
cdr3_aa: CATSPGAHQPQHF; cdr3_nt: TGTGCCACCTCCCCAGGGGCGCATCAGCCCCAGCATTTT; j_call: TRBJ1-5; v_call: TRBV19; cdr3_length: 13; clone_size: NA; d_call: NA
cdr3_aa: CASSPPGTGGRETQYF; cdr3_nt: TGTGCCAGCTCACCCCCCGGGACAGGGGGCCGGGAGACCCAGTACTTC; j_call: TRBJ2-5; v_call: TRBV18; cdr3_length: 16; clone_size: NA; d_call: TRBD1
cdr3_aa: CASSRDKGYEQYF; cdr3_nt: TGTGCCAGCAGTCGGGACAAAGGCTACGAGCAGTACTTC; j_call: TRBJ2-7; v_call: TRBV5-4; cdr3_length: 13; clone_size: NA; d_call: NA
cdr3_aa: CASSQGPGVQPQHF; cdr3_nt: TGCGCCAGCAGCCAAGGGCCAGGGGTTCAGCCCCAGCATTTT; j_call: TRBJ1-5; v_call: TRBV4-1; cdr3_length: 14; clone_size: NA; d_call: NA
cdr3_aa: CASRSEGEYNEQFF; cdr3_nt: TGTGCCAGCAGATCGGAGGGGGAGTACAATGAGCAGTTCTTC; j_call: TRBJ2-1; v_call: TRBV5-4; cdr3_length: 14; clone_size: NA; d_call: NA
cdr3_aa: CASETGESYEQYF; cdr3_nt: TGTGCCAGCGAGACAGGGGAGAGCTACGAGCAGTACTTC; j_call: TRBJ2-7; v_call: TRBV28; cdr3_length: 13; clone_size: NA; d_call: TRBD1
cdr3_aa: CASSFGSGSVGDEQYF; cdr3_nt: TGCGCCAGCAGCTTCGGAAGCGGCAGCGTAGGAGACGAGCAGTACTTC; j_call: TRBJ2-7; v_call: TRBV5-1; cdr3_length: 16; clone_size: NA; d_call: NA
cdr3_aa: CASSIDRLVAFF; cdr3_nt: TGTGCCAGTAGTATAGATCGATTGGTAGCTTTCTTT; j_call: TRBJ1-1; v_call: TRBV19; cdr3_length: 12; clone_size: NA; d_call: NA
cdr3_aa: CAWKGMATNEKLFF; cdr3_nt: TGTGCCTGGAAGGGTATGGCAACTAATGAAAAACTGTTTTTT; j_call: TRBJ1-4; v_call: TRBV30; cdr3_length: 14; clone_size: NA; d_call: NA